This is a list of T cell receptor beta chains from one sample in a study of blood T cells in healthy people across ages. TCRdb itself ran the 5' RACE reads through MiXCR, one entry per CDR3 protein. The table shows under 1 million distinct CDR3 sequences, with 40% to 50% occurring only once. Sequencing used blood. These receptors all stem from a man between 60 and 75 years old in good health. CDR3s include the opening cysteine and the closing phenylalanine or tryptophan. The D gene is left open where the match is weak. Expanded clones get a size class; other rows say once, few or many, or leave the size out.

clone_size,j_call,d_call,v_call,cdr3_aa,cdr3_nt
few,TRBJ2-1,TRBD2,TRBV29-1,CSVPGTTNYNEQFF,TGCAGCGTCCCCGGGACTACAAACTACAATGAGCAGTTCTTC
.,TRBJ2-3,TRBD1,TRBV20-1,CSARDRDRISTDTQYF,TGCAGTGCTAGAGATCGGGACAGGATATCCACAGATACGCAGTATTTT
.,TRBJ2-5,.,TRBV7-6,CASSHSKETQYF,TGTGCCAGCAGCCATTCCAAAGAGACCCAGTACTTC
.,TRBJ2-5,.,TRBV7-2,CASSLVTNPQETQYF,TGTGCCAGCAGCTTAGTAACTAACCCCCAAGAGACCCAGTACTTC
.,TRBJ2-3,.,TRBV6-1,CASRSYFRGPTDTQYF,TGTGCCAGCAGATCGTACTTCAGGGGCCCCACAGATACGCAGTATTTT
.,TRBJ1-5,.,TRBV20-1,CSARDLGGGQHF,TGCAGTGCTAGAGATTTGGGGGGTGGACAGCATTTT
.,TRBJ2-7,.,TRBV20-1,CSARVEPRYEQYF,TGCAGTGCTAGAGTAGAACCCCGCTACGAGCAGTACTTC
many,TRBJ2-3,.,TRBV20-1,CSARARAALSTDTQYF,TGCAGTGCTAGAGCTCGAGCGGCTCTTAGCACAGATACGCAGTATTTT
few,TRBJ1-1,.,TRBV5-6,CASSLGYQNTEAFF,TGTGCCAGCAGCTTGGGATACCAGAACACTGAAGCTTTCTTT
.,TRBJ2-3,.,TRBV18,CASSALRDTDTQYF,TGTGCAAGCTCAGCCCTTCGGGACACAGATACGCAGTATTTT
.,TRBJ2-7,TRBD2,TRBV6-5,CASSYSVASGGYEQYF,TGTGCCAGTAGTTACTCAGTGGCTAGCGGGGGTTACGAGCAGTACTTC
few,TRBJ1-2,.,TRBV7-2,CASSGNRAGYGYTF,TGTGCCAGCAGCGGAAACAGGGCCGGCTATGGCTACACCTTC
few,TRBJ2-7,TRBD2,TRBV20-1,CSALTSGGAYEQYF,TGCAGTGCGCTAACTAGCGGGGGGGCCTACGAGCAGTACTTC
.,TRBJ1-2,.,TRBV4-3,CASSQDERGEYGYTF,TGCGCCAGCAGCCAAGATGAAAGGGGCGAGTATGGCTACACCTTC
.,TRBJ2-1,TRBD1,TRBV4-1,CASSQNPQGVSWNDEQFF,TGCGCCAGCAGCCAAAACCCACAGGGGGTTTCATGGAACGATGAGCAGTTCTTC
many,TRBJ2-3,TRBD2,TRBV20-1,CSATGTSKRADTQYF,TGCAGTGCTACTGGGACTAGCAAAAGGGCAGATACGCAGTATTTT
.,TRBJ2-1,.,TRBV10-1,CASSESGIGEQFF,TGCGCCAGCAGTGAGTCGGGCATTGGTGAGCAGTTCTTC
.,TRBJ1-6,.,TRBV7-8,CASSLGLGNNSPLHF,TGTGCCAGCAGCTTAGGTCTGGGCAATAATTCACCCCTCCACTTT
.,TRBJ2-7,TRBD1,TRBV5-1,CASSYTGATYEQYF,TGCGCCAGCAGCTACACAGGGGCAACCTACGAGCAGTACTTC
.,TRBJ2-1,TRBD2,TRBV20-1,CSARVLAGNEQFF,TGCAGTGCTAGAGTTCTAGCGGGCAATGAGCAGTTCTTC
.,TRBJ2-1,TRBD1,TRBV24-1,CATSDLRDRVNEQFF,TGTGCCACCAGTGATTTAAGGGACAGGGTGAATGAGCAGTTCTTC
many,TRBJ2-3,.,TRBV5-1,CASSGSITTVGDTQYF,TGCGCCAGCAGCGGCTCAATTACAACAGTGGGAGATACGCAGTATTTT
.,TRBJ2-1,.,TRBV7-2,CASSFGSGSYNEQFF,TGTGCCAGCAGCTTCGGCTCCGGCTCCTACAATGAGCAGTTCTTC
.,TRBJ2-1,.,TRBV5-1,CARNPREQFF,TGCGCCCGAAATCCCCGGGAGCAGTTCTTC
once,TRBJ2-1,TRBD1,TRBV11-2,CASSRTGDTYNEQFF,TGTGCCAGCAGCCGGACAGGGGATACCTACAATGAGCAGTTCTTC
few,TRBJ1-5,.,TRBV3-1,CASSQAGTGNQPQHF,TGTGCCAGCAGTCAAGCTGGGACGGGGAATCAGCCCCAGCATTTT
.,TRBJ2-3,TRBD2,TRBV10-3,CAISYPSGGTDNTQYF,TGTGCCATCAGTTACCCTAGCGGGGGGACTGATAATACGCAGTATTTT
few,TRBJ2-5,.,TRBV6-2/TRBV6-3,CATGGAEETQYF,TGTGCCACAGGGGGGGCAGAAGAGACCCAGTACTTC
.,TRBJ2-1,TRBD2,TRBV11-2,CASSPPRGVDNEQFF,TGTGCCAGCAGCCCCCCTCGGGGGGTGGACAATGAGCAGTTCTTC
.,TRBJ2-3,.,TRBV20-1,CSARGPILEDANTDTQYF,TGCAGTGCTAGAGGACCAATTCTTGAGGACGCCAACACAGATACGCAGTATTTT
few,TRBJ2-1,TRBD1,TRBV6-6,CASSYSEDRASNEQFF,TGTGCCAGCAGTTACTCTGAGGACAGGGCGAGCAATGAGCAGTTCTTC
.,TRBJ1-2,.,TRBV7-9,CASSLGVSGYTF,TGTGCCAGCAGCTTAGGAGTATCCGGCTACACCTTC
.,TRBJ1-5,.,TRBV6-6,CASSKADQPQHF,TGTGCCAGCAGCAAAGCGGATCAGCCCCAGCATTTT
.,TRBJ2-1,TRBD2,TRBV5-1,CASSLGTGTSGYNEQFF,TGCGCCAGCAGCTTAGGGACCGGGACTAGCGGATACAATGAGCAGTTCTTC
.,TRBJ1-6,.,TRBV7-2,CASSPQAGSYNSPLHF,TGTGCCAGCAGCCCCCAAGCGGGATCCTACAATTCACCCCTCCACTTT